The source of this T cell receptor (beta chain) is a study of cytomegalovirus exposure and HLA in healthy donors. Comment on this clone: Its antigen is as yet unknown.

The PCR was carried out with 60 Vbeta primers and 13 Jbeta primers. Authors' methods: Later reanalysis found roughly 80 million unique TCR beta chains, some 10 million of them shared. Using immunoSEQ multiplex PCR, the repertoire was profiled, and TCRdb retains in-frame clones only, with some absent. V, J and clone size are those of that table, while D and trimming were read from the DNA. The table shows approximately 140,000 clones, with around 85% occurring only once. Germline CDR1 is LNHNV and CDR2 is YYDKDF (reference sequence). V lost 0 bases to trimming and J lost 0 bases, with 9 bases between them. There are 15 residues in the CDR3. The study, taken as a whole, reports: When analyzed later, a missense DCLRE1C variant was found to be linked to TCR beta V- and J-gene trimming. Reportedly, cytomegalovirus status was diagnosed with high sensitivity and specificity.

The chain employs TRBV15 and TRBJ2-7; TRBD1 is a possible D gene (5 bases). The clonotype was recovered from a boy aged 10-17 years in good health and CMV-seronegative. Sequencing was carried out using PBMCs. CDR3 coding DNA: TGTGCCACCAGCAGAGATAGGGGTAACTCCTACGAGCAGTACTTC. Amino acid sequence: CATSRDRGNSYEQYF.